Sequencing of this T cell receptor beta chain was carried out in a study of T cell clonotyping in hematopoietic cell transplantation (dated by TCRdb to the early 2020s). Regarding the complete study: Blood from recipients was drawn about 28 days before transplant and again at days 30, 100 and 180 after transplant. Patients were recruited between September 2015 and 2017 and followed until late 2020 or death. A total of roughly 130 blood samples were collected in the study from approximately 32 consecutive transplant recipients and their related donors. For roughly 5 patients, samples were drawn at the onset of acute graft-versus-host disease and then compared against samples from patients who never went on to develop GVHD. Results the study describes overall, beyond this receptor: Inverse Simpson Index values from donors and from recipients before transplant predicted broader TCR repertoire diversity after transplant. The sample size was limited, and because cells were not sorted, the contributions of CD4 and CD8 repertoires could not be separated. Overlap with donor repertoires was found for only a small fraction of recipient repertoires, with over 97% found to appear de novo at the given depth. After transplant, TCR diversity in recipients dropped, and pathologically expanded clonotypes increased progressively from day 30 to day 180.

In light of the paper, this sample's time point label describes: recipient sample taken at acute GVHD onset. Nuclei Lysis Solution was used to extract genomic DNA from fresh or cryopreserved unfractionated peripheral blood mononuclear cells. Note on this clone: Its binding antigen is unknown. No much larger clonotype is one base removed from it; base qualities were not supplied.

TCR beta CDR3 regions were amplified from genomic DNA with the immunoSEQ assay, a bias-controlled multiplex PCR using V- and J-specific primers. A second PCR step added a proprietary barcode and Illumina adapter sequences to the CDR3 amplicons. An Illumina MiSeq instrument was used for sequencing of the CDR3 libraries. The authors' analysis ran thus. Export and quality control were done with immunoSEQ Analyzer 3.0, while downstream analyses used R Bioconductor and Immunarch. Only productive rearrangements in the normalized downsampled data set were used to calculate repertoire metrics. In the normalized cohort, clonotypes with more than 5 templates were defined as pathologically expanded. The Inverse Simpson Index served as the measure of repertoire diversity. The non-normalized data set was used for CMV-specificity analyses so that all clonotypes could be captured. Held by TCRdb, this immuneACCESS table contains in-frame sequences only and omits some clones. Under half of the omission traces to an unresolved V gene where checked; the cause of the rest is unknown. V, J and clone size derive from that table, while D and trimming were established from the DNA sequence. The sample table records thousands of clones; roughly 91% of these occur just once. Under 5% of the sample rests with the top ten.

The receptor's source is a male patient between 55 and 70 years old who had an allogeneic stem cell transplant from a related donor, so the T cells may come from the graft donor. Some clones in this sample may be carry-over from other donors' samples. The sample in question was peripheral blood mononuclear cells, obtained at the time of graft-versus-host disease after allogeneic stem cell transplant.

The CDR3 in this case is CASSDLVSYEQYF. Here is the DNA: TGTGCCAGCAGCGACTTGGTGTCCTACGAGCAGTACTTC. The rearranged chain carries TRBV7-6 and TRBJ2-7, with no reliable assignment of the D segment. The CDR3 measures 13 amino acids from cysteine to phenylalanine. CDR3 DNA is the only sequence kept; it has 39 bases, read in frame from the first base. The germline V gene sets CDR1 to SGHVS and CDR2 to FNYEAQ. Cut back by 5 bases and 1 base, the V and J ends lie 9 bases apart. Here the CDR3 is joined to the reference TRBV7-6 and TRBJ2-7 genes, and the full variable domain is: GAGVSQSPRYKVTKRGQDVALRCDPISGHVSLYWYRQALGQGPEFLTYFNYEAQQDKSGLPNDRFSAERPEGSISTLTIQRTEQRDSAMYRCASSDLVSYEQYFGPGTRLTVT.